The TCR beta chain under discussion was sequenced for a study of T-cell memory formation after mild COVID-19. The V gene end was trimmed by 4 bases and the J gene end by 3 bases; junction bases not matched to a gene: 4. This CDR3 comprises 15 residues. The germline V gene has CDR1 MNHNS and CDR2 SASEGT. This clonotype turned up a few times. TCRdb processed the 5' RACE reads anew with MiXCR; each CDR3 protein has one entry. Counted here are about 320,000 distinct CDR3 sequences, 13% to 15% occurring once; the ten biggest clones make up roughly a fifth. The genes are TRBV6-1 and TRBJ1-4; 8 bases are shared with TRBD1. The sequence derives from a man younger than 35 who had mild COVID-19 (a few samples of this study predate the infection). Cell type and time point are not known. The sample consisted of PBMCs or a T cell subset sorted from them (not recorded which). CDR3 coding DNA: TGTGCCAGCAGTGGCTACAGGGGGGCTAATGAAAAACTGTTTTTT. It yields the protein CASSGYRGANEKLFF.